This TCR beta chain came from a study of blood T cell repertoires in COVID-19. Using immunoSEQ multiplex PCR, the repertoire was profiled, and TCRdb retains in-frame clones only, with some absent. The sample gives under 150,000 clones, 75% to 90% of which show up once; more than 5% is in the top ten. The Seattle patients, enrolled during active infection, were followed longitudinally. This CDR3 region has 17 residues. CDR1 and CDR2 (germline): LGHNT, FRNRAP. Trimming at V came to 11 bases and at J to 2 bases, leaving 20 bases not matched to a gene. This clone occurred once. The sample contains more than one DNA sequence encoding this CDR3.

The TCR comes from an older woman with COVID-19, enrolled during active disease. The chain links TRBV12-5 to TRBJ2-5; the match to TRBD2 covers 7 bases. Sequenced sample: peripheral blood. CDR3 protein: CAWGLGGTGGQQETQYF. DNA for the CDR3: TGTGCTTGGGGTTTGGGGGGGACTGGAGGGCAACAAGAGACCCAGTACTTC.